The 20 T cell receptor beta chains listed next were all sequenced from one sample in a study of OX40 agonist ivuxolimab in advanced cancers. TCRdb's copy holds only in-frame clones and misses some; the assay was immunoSEQ multiplex PCR. The data contain fewer than 30,000 clones, about 70% of them singletons. The material sequenced was CD4+ or CD8+ T cells sorted from blood, taken in a trial of the OX40 agonist ivuxolimab. Receptors were obtained from an adult with an advanced solid tumor such as melanoma, head and neck, liver or kidney cancer.

The chain joins TRBV19 to TRBJ2-1; 10 bases are a match to TRBD1. This CDR3 region has 15 residues. Looked up from germline, CDR1 is LNHDA and CDR2 is SQIVND (reference sequence). V gave up 3 bases and J gave up 9 bases; unmatched junction bases: 8. CDR3 sequence: CASSIRDRGSGEQFF. The CDR3, as DNA: TGTGCCAGTAGTATCCGGGACAGGGGTTCTGGTGAGCAGTTCTTC.

V gene TRBV7-6 combines with J gene TRBJ2-1, with 10 bases identical to TRBD2. Germline CDR1 reads SGHVS; CDR2 reads FNYEAQ. The CDR3 extends over 18 amino acids. V trimming: 5 bases; J trimming: 4 bases; junction bases outside the gene matches: 14. The CDR3 bases are TGTGCCAGCAGCAGGGGACTAGCGACAACCTCTCCATACAATGAGCAGTTCTTC. This sequence encodes CASSRGLATTSPYNEQFF.

The chain uses TRBV16 and TRBJ2-6, with 7 bases that match TRBD2. Germline V gene lookup returns CDR1 KGHSY and CDR2 FQNENV. This CDR3 has 18 residues. V lost 0 bases to trimming and J lost 0 bases; unmatched junction nucleotides: 5. The CDR3 DNA reads as TGTGCCAGCAGCCAATCAGTGGGCGGGAGCTCTGGGGCCAACGTCCTGACTTTC. Amino acid sequence: CASSQSVGGSSGANVLTF.

V usage is TRBV6-1 and J usage is TRBJ1-1; D unresolved. CDR1 is MNHNS, CDR2 SASEGT, per germline. The V gene lost 6 bases and the J gene lost 6 bases, with 14 bases spanning the gap. This CDR3 is built from 13 residues. CDR3 in amino acids: CASSDIFRSEAFF. The CDR3 DNA reads as TGTGCCAGCAGCGACATTTTTAGGTCTGAAGCTTTCTTT.

This sequence joins TRBV7-6 and TRBJ2-7; 8 bases match TRBD2. This CDR3 is built from 16 residues. The germline CDR1 and CDR2 sequences are SGHVS and FNYEAQ. V was pared by 5 bases and J by 0 bases, with 9 bases of the junction left unmatched. The CDR3 is CASSPHRGGDSYEQYF. The CDR3 DNA is TGTGCCAGCAGCCCCCATCGGGGGGGGGACTCCTACGAGCAGTACTTC.

The chain has TRBV27 and TRBJ1-2; D is unresolved. V shed 2 bases and J shed 4 bases, with 8 bases lying between them. This CDR3 has 13 residues. CDR1 and CDR2 (germline): MNHEY, SMNVEV (reference sequence). CDR3 amino acids: CASSLDRSYGYTF. In DNA, the CDR3 is TGTGCCAGCAGTTTAGACCGTAGCTATGGCTACACCTTC.

V and J are TRBV27 and TRBJ1-1; D unclear. The V end lost 7 bases, the J end lost 1 base, and 10 bases lay between the germline ends. Germline CDR1 MNHEY, CDR2 SMNVEV (reference sequence). The CDR3 contains 13 residues. CDR3 in DNA: TGTGCCAGCATGTCCTGGAAGAACACTGAAGCTTTCTTT. It encodes CASMSWKNTEAFF.

The CDR3 bases are TGTGCCAGCAGCGTAGGAGGAGGGGGCAGCGTGAGCAATCAGCCCCAGCATTTT. Protein: CASSVGGGGSVSNQPQHF. This chain uses TRBV9 with TRBJ1-5; 7 positions match TRBD1. Looked up from germline, CDR1 is SGDLS and CDR2 is YYNGEE. CDR3 length: 18 residues. The trim removed 0 bases at V and 1 base at J, leaving 10 bases unmatched.

The V call is TRBV7-2, the J call TRBJ1-2; D gene ambiguous. The CDR3 extends over 8 amino acids. Looked up from germline, CDR1 is SGHTA and CDR2 is FQGNSA. The ends were cut back, 8 bases at V and 8 bases at J, with 3 bases in the middle. This CDR3 reads CASGGYTF. CDR3 bases: TGTGCCAGCGGCGGCTACACCTTC.

The chain combines TRBV30 with TRBJ1-4; the match to TRBD1 covers 7 bases. The germline V gene has CDR1 GTSNPN and CDR2 SVGIG (reference sequence). This CDR3 has 13 residues. Trimming removed 3 bases from V and 7 bases from J; junction bases left unmatched: 5. Here the CDR3 DNA reads TGTGCCTGGAGATCTCAGGGGGTTGAAAAACTGTTTTTT. It codes for CAWRSQGVEKLFF.

This chain joins TRBV15 and TRBJ2-5; 9 positions agree with TRBD2. Germline values: CDR1 LNHNV, CDR2 YYDKDF (reference sequence). The J segment lost 1 base and the V segment lost 0 bases, leaving 3 bases of the junction unmatched. The CDR3 length is 16 residues. The CDR3 coding sequence is TGTGCCACCAGCAGAGAAGGGCGGGGGGGCCAAGAGACCCAGTACTTC. Encoded protein: CATSREGRGGQETQYF.

The V and J genes are TRBV7-2 and TRBJ2-1; 12 nucleotides line up with TRBD2. The CDR3 extends over 18 amino acids. The trim removed 5 bases at V and 6 bases at J, leaving 14 bases unmatched. CDR1 SGHTA and CDR2 FQGNSA come from the germline V gene. CDR3 bases: TGTGCCAGCAGCCCTTTTGCTAGCGGGGGGGCCTTGGGCAATGAGCAGTTCTTC. Translation gives CASSPFASGGALGNEQFF.

This chain uses TRBV19 with TRBJ2-2; D possibly corresponds to TRBD2 (6 bases). The germline gives CDR1 LNHDA, CDR2 SQIVND (reference sequence). V shed 1 base and J shed 2 bases, with 11 bases lying between them. This CDR3 is built from 16 residues. The CDR3 spells CASSIVTGGNTGELFF. The CDR3 DNA reads TGTGCCAGTAGTATAGTAACCGGGGGTAACACCGGGGAGCTGTTTTTT.

The V and J genes are TRBV19 and TRBJ1-5; D might be TRBD1 (6 bases). CDR1 and CDR2 (germline): LNHDA, SQIVND (reference sequence). This CDR3 spans 14 amino acids. The V end was cut by 5 bases, the J end by 0 bases, with 8 bases between. The CDR3 here is CASSPGHSNQPQHF. The DNA for the CDR3 is TGTGCCAGTAGTCCGGGACATAGCAATCAGCCCCAGCATTTT.

J is TRBJ1-1 and V is TRBV6-1; the D is unclear. CDR1 MNHNS and CDR2 SASEGT come from the germline V gene. The CDR3 loop spans 13 amino acids. The ends were cut back, 6 bases at V and 5 bases at J, with 13 bases in the middle. The CDR3 nucleotides read TGTGCCAGCAGCGGAGGGTGGGGAACTGAAGCTTTCTTT. It is translated as CASSGGWGTEAFF.

This chain links TRBV7-3 with TRBJ1-1; D gene ambiguous. Germline loops: CDR1 SGHTA, CDR2 FQGTGA. The CDR3 spans 13 residues. Trimming left V 0 bases short and J 1 base short, with 3 bases between. DNA for the CDR3: TGTGCCAGCAGCTTAACAGGGAACACTGAAGCTTTCTTT. As protein: CASSLTGNTEAFF.

This chain joins TRBV7-9 and TRBJ1-5; perhaps TRBD1 as D (5 bases). CDR1 is SEHNR, CDR2 FQNEAQ, per germline (reference sequence). Trimming took off 5 bases at V and 3 bases at J, with 11 bases between the two ends. The CDR3 totals 14 residues. The DNA for the CDR3 is TGTGCCAGCAGCAGGGGCCGCAACAATCAGCCCCAGCATTTT. This gives the protein CASSRGRNNQPQHF.

The CDR3 here is CASSPGLAGGETQYF. As DNA, the CDR3 is TGTGCCAGCAGCCCCGGACTAGCAGGGGGGGAGACCCAGTACTTC. The V call is TRBV11-2, the J call TRBJ2-5; possibly TRBD2 for D (8 bases). Germline CDR1 reads SGHAT; CDR2 reads FQNNGV. V was trimmed by 5 bases and J by 5 bases, leaving 18 bases between them. This CDR3 is built from 15 residues.

This clone was counted only a few times. The chain carries TRBV2 and TRBJ2-1; 9 bases agree with TRBD2. The V segment lost 4 bases and the J segment 4 bases; nucleotides outside the gene matches: 2. The CDR3 runs 14 residues. Germline V gene data show CDR1 as SNHLY and CDR2 as FYNNEI. The CDR3 coding sequence is TGTGCCAGCAGTGCTAGCGGGGTTTACAATGAGCAGTTCTTC. Encoded protein: CASSASGVYNEQFF.

The chain carries TRBV30 and TRBJ2-1; D possibly corresponds to TRBD1 (5 bases). Germline V gene lookup returns CDR1 GTSNPN and CDR2 SVGIG (reference sequence). V was shortened by 4 bases and J by 3 bases, with 13 bases between the two germline ends. The length of the CDR3 is 14 residues. CDR3 nucleotide sequence: TGTGCCTGGACAAGTGGGCAGGGCTACAATGAGCAGTTCTTC. As protein: CAWTSGQGYNEQFF.